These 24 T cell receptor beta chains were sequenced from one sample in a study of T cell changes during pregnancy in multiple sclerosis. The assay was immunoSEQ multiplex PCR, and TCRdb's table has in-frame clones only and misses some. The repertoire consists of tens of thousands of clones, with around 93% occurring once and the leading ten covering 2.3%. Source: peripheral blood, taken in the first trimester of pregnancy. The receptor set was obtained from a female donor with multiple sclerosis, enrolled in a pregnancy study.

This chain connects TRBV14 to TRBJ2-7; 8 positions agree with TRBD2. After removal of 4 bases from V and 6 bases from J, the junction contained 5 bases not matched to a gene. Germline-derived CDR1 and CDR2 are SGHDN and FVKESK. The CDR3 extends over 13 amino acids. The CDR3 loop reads CASSPRTSSEQYF. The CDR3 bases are TGTGCCAGCAGCCCAAGGACTAGCTCCGAGCAGTACTTC.

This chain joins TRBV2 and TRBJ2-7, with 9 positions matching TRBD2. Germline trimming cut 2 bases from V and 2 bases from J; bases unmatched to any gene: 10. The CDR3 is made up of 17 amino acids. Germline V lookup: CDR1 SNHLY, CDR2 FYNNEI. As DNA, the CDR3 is TGTGCCAGCAGTGAATGGGGGCCGGGCGGGAGGGCCTACGAGCAGTACTTC. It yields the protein CASSEWGPGGRAYEQYF.

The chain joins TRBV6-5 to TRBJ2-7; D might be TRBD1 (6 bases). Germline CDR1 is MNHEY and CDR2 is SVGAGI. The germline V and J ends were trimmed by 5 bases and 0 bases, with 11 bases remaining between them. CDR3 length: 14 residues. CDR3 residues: CASSRTASSYEQYF. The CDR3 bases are TGTGCCAGCAGTCGGACAGCGAGCTCCTACGAGCAGTACTTC.

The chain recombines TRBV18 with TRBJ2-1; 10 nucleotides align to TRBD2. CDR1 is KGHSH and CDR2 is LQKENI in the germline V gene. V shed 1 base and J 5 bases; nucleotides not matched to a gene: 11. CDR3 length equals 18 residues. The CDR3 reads CASSPRTSGRGFHNEQFF. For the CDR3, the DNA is TGTGCCAGCTCACCACGCACCAGCGGGAGGGGGTTCCACAATGAGCAGTTCTTC.

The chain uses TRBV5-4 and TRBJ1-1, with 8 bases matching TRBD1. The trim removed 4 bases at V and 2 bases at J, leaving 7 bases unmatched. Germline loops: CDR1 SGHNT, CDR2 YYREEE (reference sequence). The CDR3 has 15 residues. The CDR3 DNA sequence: TGTGCCAGCAGCCGTTGGACAGGGTTAAACACTGAAGCTTTCTTT. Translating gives CASSRWTGLNTEAFF.

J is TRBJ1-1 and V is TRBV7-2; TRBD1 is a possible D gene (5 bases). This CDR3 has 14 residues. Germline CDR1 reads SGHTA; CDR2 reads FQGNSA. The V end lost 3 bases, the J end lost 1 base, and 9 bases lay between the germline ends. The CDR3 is CASSFQGQNTEAFF. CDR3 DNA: TGTGCCAGCAGCTTCCAGGGTCAGAACACTGAAGCTTTCTTT.

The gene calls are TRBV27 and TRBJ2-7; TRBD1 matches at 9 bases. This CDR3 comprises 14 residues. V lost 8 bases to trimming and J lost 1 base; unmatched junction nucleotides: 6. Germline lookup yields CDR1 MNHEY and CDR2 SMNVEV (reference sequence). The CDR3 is CASPGQGRSYEQYF. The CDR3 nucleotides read TGTGCCAGCCCCGGACAGGGGCGGTCCTACGAGCAGTACTTC.

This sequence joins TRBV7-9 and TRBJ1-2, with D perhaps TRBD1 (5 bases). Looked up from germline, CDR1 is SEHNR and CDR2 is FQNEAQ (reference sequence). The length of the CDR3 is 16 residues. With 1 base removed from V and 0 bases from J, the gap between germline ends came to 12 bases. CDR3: CASSLVGGASNYGYTF. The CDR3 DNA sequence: TGTGCCAGCAGCTTAGTAGGAGGGGCCTCTAACTATGGCTACACCTTC.

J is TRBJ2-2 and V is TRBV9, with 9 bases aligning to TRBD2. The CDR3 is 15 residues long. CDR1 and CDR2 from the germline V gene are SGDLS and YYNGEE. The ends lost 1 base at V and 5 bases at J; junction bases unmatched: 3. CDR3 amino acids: CASSVSSGGTGELFF. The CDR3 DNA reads TGTGCCAGCAGCGTAAGCAGCGGGGGGACCGGGGAGCTGTTTTTT.

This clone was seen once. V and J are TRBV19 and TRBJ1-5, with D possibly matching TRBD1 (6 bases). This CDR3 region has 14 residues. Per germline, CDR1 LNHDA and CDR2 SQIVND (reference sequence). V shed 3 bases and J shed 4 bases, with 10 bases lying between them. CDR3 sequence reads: CASSITGTNQPQHF. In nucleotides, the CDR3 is TGTGCCAGTAGTATTACCGGGACAAATCAGCCCCAGCATTTT.

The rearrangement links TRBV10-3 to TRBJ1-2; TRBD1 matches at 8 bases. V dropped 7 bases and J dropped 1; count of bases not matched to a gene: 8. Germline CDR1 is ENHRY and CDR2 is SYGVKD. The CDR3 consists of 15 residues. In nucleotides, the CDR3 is TGTGCCATCAACGACAGGGGAAAACTTAACTATGGCTACACCTTC. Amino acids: CAINDRGKLNYGYTF.

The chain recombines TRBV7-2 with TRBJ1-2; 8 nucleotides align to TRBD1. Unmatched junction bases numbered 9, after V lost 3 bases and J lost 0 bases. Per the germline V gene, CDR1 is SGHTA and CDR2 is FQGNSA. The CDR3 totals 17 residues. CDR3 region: CASSFRQGLVSNYGYTF. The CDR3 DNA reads TGTGCCAGCAGCTTTAGACAGGGGCTGGTATCTAACTATGGCTACACCTTC.

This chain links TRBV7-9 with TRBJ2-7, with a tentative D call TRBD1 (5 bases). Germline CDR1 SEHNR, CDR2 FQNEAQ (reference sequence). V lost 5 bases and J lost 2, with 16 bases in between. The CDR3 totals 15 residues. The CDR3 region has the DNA TGTGCCAGCAGCATATTCAGGGATACCGCCTACGAGCAGTACTTC. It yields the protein CASSIFRDTAYEQYF.

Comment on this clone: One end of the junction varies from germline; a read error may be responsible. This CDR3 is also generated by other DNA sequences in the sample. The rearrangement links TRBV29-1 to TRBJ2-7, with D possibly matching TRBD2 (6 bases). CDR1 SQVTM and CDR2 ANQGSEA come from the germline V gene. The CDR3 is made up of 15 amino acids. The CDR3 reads CSVVPSGGGVREQYF. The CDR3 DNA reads TGCAGCGTTGTACCCTCCGGTGGAGGGGTGAGGGAGCAATACTTC.

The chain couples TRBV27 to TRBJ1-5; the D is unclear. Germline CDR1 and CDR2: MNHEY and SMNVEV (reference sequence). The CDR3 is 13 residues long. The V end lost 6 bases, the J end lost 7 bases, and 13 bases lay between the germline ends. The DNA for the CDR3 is TGTGCCAGCAGCCCCTCAAGCGAGCAGCCCCAGCATTTT. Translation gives CASSPSSEQPQHF.

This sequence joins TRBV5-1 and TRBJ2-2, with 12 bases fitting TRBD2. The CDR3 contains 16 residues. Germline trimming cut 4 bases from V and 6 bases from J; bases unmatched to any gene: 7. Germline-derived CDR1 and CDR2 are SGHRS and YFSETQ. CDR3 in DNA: TGCGCCAGCAGCCCCCCTAGCGGGAGGGCCTCCGGGGAGCTGTTTTTT. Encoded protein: CASSPPSGRASGELFF.

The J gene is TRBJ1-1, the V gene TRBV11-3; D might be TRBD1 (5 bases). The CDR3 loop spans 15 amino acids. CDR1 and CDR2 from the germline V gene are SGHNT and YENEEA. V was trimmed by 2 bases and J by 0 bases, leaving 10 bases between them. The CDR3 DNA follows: TGTGCCAGCAGCTTAAGGGAGGGGTTGAACACTGAAGCTTTCTTT. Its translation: CASSLREGLNTEAFF.

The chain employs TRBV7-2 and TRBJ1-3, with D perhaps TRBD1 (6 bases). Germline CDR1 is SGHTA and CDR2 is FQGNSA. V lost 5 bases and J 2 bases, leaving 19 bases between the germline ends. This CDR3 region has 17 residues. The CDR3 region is CASSEGTTLVTGNTIYF. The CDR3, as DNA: TGTGCCAGCAGCGAAGGGACAACACTAGTCACTGGAAACACCATATATTTT.

CDR3 sequence reads: CAISGGQGAWEQYF. The CDR3 bases are TGTGCCATCAGTGGGGGACAGGGGGCCTGGGAGCAGTACTTC. The rearrangement links TRBV10-3 to TRBJ2-7; 12 bases agree with TRBD1. CDR3 length: 14 amino acids. Germline CDR1 ENHRY, CDR2 SYGVKD. Trimming at V came to 4 bases and at J to 7 bases, leaving 5 bases not matched to a gene.

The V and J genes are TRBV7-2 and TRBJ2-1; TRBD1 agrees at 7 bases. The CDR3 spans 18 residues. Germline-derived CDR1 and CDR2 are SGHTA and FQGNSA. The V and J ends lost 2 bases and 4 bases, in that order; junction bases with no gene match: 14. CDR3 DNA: TGTGCCAGCAGCTTAACCTCCCATCAGACAGGGCTATACAATGAGCAGTTCTTC. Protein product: CASSLTSHQTGLYNEQFF.

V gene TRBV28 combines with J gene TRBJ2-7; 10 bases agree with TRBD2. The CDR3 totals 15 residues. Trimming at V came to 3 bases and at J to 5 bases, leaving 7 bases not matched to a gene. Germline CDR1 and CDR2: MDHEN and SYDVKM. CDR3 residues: CASSLILAGFHEQYF. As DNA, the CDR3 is TGTGCCAGCAGTTTGATACTAGCGGGATTCCACGAGCAGTACTTC.

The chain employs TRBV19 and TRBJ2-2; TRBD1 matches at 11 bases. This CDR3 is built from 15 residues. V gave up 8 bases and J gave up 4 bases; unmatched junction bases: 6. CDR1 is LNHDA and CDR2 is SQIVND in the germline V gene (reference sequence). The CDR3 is CASRMDRGPTGELFF. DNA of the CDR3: TGTGCCAGTCGAATGGACAGGGGGCCCACCGGGGAGCTGTTTTTT.

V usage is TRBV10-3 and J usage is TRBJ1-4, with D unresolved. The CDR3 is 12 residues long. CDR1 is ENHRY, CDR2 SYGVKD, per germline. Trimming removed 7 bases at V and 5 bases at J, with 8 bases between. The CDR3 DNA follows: TGTGCCATCAAGGCGGGGAATGAAAAACTGTTTTTT. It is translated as CAIKAGNEKLFF.

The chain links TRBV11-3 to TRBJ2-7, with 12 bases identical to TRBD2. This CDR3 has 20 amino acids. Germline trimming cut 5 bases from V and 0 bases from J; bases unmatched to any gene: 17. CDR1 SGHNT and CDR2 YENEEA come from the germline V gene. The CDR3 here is CASSPWTFGLAGSGSYEQYF. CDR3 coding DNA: TGTGCCAGCAGCCCATGGACATTCGGACTAGCGGGATCTGGCTCCTACGAGCAGTACTTC. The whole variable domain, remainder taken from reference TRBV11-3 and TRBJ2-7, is EAGVVQSPRYKIIEKKQPVAFWCNPISGHNTLYWYLQNLGQGPELLIRYENEEAVDDSQLPKDRFSAERLKGVDSTLKIQPAELGDSAVYLCASSPWTFGLAGSGSYEQYFGPGTRLTVT.